What follows is one TCR beta chain and its context. This sample was included in a study of blood T cell repertoires in COVID-19. Assay: immunoSEQ multiplex PCR; the TCRdb copy retains only in-frame clones and omits some. The sample carries roughly 300,000 clones, 80% to 90% recorded once. The V end lost 3 bases, the J end lost 10 bases, and 10 bases lay between the germline ends. Germline V gene sequence: CDR1 MRHNA, CDR2 SNTAGT. This CDR3 has 13 amino acids. V and J are TRBV6-4 and TRBJ1-6, with D perhaps TRBD1 (5 bases). This TCR was recovered from a woman in her forties with acute COVID-19. The sequencing sample was made of PBMCs or T cells enriched from blood (not recorded which). The CDR3 spells CASSEQGGSPLHF. The DNA of the CDR3 is TGTGCCAGCAGTGAGCAGGGCGGATCACCCCTCCACTTT.